These T cell receptor beta chains were read from a single sample in a study of blood T cell repertoires in COVID-19. Generated by immunoSEQ multiplex PCR, the TCRdb table keeps only in-frame clones and is missing some. Of about 210,000 clones listed, almost 85% are singletons. The material sequenced was peripheral blood. The receptor source for this set is a woman between 40 and 50 years old with acute or convalescent COVID-19. Each CDR3 is given with its conserved first and last residue. Fields, in order: clone size, J gene, D gene, V gene, CDR3 DNA, CDR3 protein. A D gene is named only where the DNA matches it firmly. Clone sizes are given selectively: once, few, many, or a class where the clone is expanded.

>NA|TRBJ2-7|TRBD1|TRBV27
TGTGCCAGCAGTTTATCACAGGACAGGGGCGGGGGAGTCCACGAGCAGTACTTC
CASSLSQDRGGGVHEQYF
>NA|TRBJ1-5|NA|TRBV9
TGTGCCAGCAGCGGGTTTCAGGGAAGCCATCAGCCCCAGCATTTT
CASSGFQGSHQPQHF
>NA|TRBJ2-2|TRBD1|TRBV5-1
TGCGCCAGCAGCTTGGGGACAGGGGCCGCCGCAGGGGAGCTGTTTTTT
CASSLGTGAAAGELFF
>NA|TRBJ1-1|TRBD1|TRBV24-1
TGTGCCACCTCCTCGACAGGGGAGAACACTGAAGCTTTCTTT
CATSSTGENTEAFF
>NA|TRBJ2-2|NA|TRBV5-1
TGCGCCAGCAGCCTCGACAGGCCGAGGACCGGGGAGCTGTTTTTT
CASSLDRPRTGELFF
>once|TRBJ1-1|NA|TRBV30
TGTGCCTGGAGTGCTGTCAGGGTCTCCATGAACACTGAAGCTTTCTTT
CAWSAVRVSMNTEAFF
>NA|TRBJ2-7|NA|TRBV4-1
TGCGCCAGCAGCCAAGAATTCACTACCTACGAGCAGTACTTC
CASSQEFTTYEQYF
>NA|TRBJ2-7|NA|TRBV4-3
TGCGCCAGCAGCCAAGAGATAGCAGTGAGAACCTACGAGCAGTACTTC
CASSQEIAVRTYEQYF
>NA|TRBJ1-1|NA|TRBV6-5
TGTGCCAGCAGTTCCGCGTTGAACACTGAAGCTTTCTTT
CASSSALNTEAFF
>NA|TRBJ2-7|NA|TRBV11-1
TGTGCCAGCAGCTTACAGGGGTCCAGCTACGAGCAGTACTTC
CASSLQGSSYEQYF
>few|TRBJ1-2|NA|TRBV20-1
TGCAGTGCTACGTCCCACTATGGCTACACCTTC
CSATSHYGYTF
>NA|TRBJ2-1|NA|TRBV7-2
TGTGCCAGCAGCTTAGGATCGGCCAGGCCTTTAAGCAATGAGCAGTTCTTC
CASSLGSARPLSNEQFF
>NA|TRBJ2-3|TRBD2|TRBV5-1
TGCGCCAGCAGCCGACTTATAGCGGGGGGTAAAACAGATACGCAGTATTTT
CASSRLIAGGKTDTQYF
>once|TRBJ2-7|TRBD2|TRBV5-4
TGTGCCAGCAGCTCCCGGGAGGGCCAGAAGTACGAGCAGTACTTC
CASSSREGQKYEQYF
>NA|TRBJ1-1|NA|TRBV5-6
TGTGCCAGCAGCTTGGGGAGTCTTGAAGCTTTCTTT
CASSLGSLEAFF
>NA|TRBJ2-7|TRBD2|TRBV5-3
TGTGCCAGAAGCCTTGGGGGAGCGGGAGGAGACTACGAGCAGTACTTC
CARSLGGAGGDYEQYF
>NA|TRBJ1-5|TRBD1|TRBV3-1/TRBV3-2
TGTGCCAGCAGCCAAGCCCCCTCGACAGGGTTTAATCAGCCCCAGCATTTT
CASSQAPSTGFNQPQHF
>once|TRBJ2-3|TRBD2|TRBV9
TGTGCCAGCAGCCCCGGAACGAGCGGGGGCCGGGATACGCAGTATTTT
CASSPGTSGGRDTQYF
>NA|TRBJ2-5|TRBD1|TRBV6-5
TGTGCCAGCATTACGGACAGGGGGAATATGAAGACCCAGTACTTC
CASITDRGNMKTQYF
>NA|TRBJ1-2|TRBD1|TRBV6-4
TGTGCCAGCAGTGCCGGGACAGATGGCTACACCTTC
CASSAGTDGYTF